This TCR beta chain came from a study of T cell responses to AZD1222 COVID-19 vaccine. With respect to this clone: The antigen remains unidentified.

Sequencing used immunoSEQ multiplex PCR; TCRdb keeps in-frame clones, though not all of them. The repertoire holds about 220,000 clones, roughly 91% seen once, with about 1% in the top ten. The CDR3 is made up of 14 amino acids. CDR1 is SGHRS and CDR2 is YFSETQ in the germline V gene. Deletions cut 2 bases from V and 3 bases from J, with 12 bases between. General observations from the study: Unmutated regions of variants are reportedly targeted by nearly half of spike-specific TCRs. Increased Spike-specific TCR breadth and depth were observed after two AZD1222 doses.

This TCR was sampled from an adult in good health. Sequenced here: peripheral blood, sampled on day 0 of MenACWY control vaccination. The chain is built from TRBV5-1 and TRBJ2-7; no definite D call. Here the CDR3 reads CASSFDTQIYEQYF. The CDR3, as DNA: TGCGCCAGCAGCTTCGACACGCAAATCTACGAGCAGTACTTC. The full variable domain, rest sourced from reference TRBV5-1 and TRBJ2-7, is KAGVTQTPRYLIKTRGQQVTLSCSPISGHRSVSWYQQTPGQGLQFLFEYFSETQRNKGNFPGRFSGRQFSNSRSEMNVSTLELGDSALYLCASSFDTQIYEQYFGPGTRLTVT.